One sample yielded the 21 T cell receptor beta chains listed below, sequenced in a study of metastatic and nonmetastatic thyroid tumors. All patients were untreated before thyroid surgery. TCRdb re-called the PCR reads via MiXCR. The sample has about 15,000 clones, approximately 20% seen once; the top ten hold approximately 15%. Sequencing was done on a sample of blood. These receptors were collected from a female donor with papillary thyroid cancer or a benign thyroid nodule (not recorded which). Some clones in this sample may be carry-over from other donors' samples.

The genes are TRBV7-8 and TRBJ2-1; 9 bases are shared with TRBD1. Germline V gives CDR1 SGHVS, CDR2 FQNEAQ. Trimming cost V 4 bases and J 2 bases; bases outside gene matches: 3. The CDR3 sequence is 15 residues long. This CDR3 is CASSSQGAAYNEQFF. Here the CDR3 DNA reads TGTGCCAGCAGCTCACAGGGGGCAGCCTACAATGAGCAGTTCTTC.

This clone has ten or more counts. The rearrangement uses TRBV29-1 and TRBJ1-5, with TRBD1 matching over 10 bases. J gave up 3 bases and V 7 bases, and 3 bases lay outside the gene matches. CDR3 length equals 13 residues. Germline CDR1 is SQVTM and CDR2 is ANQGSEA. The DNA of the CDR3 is TGCAGCGCCCGACAGGGGGCCAATCAGCCCCAGCATTTT. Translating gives CSARQGANQPQHF. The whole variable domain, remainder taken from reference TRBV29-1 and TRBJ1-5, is SAVISQKPSRDICQRGTSLTIQCQVDSQVTMMFWYRQQPGQSLTLIATANQGSEATYESGFVIDKFPISRPNLTFSTLTVSNMSPEDSSIYLCSARQGANQPQHFGDGTRLSIL.

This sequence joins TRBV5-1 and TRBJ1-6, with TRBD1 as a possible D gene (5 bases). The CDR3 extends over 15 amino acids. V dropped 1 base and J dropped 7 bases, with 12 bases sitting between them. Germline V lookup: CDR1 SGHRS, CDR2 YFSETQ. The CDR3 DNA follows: TGCGCCAGCAGCTTGACTAACAGGTTAAATTCACCCCTCCACTTT. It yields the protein CASSLTNRLNSPLHF.

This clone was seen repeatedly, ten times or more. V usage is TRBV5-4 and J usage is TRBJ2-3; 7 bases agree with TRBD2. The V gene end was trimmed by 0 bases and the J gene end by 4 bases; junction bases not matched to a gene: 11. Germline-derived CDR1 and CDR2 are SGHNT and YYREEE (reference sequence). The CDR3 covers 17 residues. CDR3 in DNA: TGTGCCAGCAGCTTGGAGTCTGGCGGGAGAAGGGCAGATACGCAGTATTTT. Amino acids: CASSLESGGRRADTQYF.

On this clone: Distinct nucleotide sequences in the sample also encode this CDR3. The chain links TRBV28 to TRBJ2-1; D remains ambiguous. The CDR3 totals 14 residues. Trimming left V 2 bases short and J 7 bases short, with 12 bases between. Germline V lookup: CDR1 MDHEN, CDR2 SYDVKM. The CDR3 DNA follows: TGTGCCAGCAGTTTAGAACTCGGGTCGAATGAGCAGTTCTTC. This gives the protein CASSLELGSNEQFF. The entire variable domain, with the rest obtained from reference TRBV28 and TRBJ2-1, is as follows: DVKVTQSSRYLVKRTGEKVFLECVQDMDHENMFWYRQDPGLGLRLIYFSYDVKMKEKGDIPEGYSVSREKKERFSLILESASTNQTSMYLCASSLELGSNEQFFGPGTRLTVL.

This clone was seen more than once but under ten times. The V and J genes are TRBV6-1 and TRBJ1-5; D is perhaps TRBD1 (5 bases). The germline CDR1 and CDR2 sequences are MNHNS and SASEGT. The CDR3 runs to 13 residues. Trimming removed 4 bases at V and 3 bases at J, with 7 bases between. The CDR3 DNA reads TGTGCCAGCAGTGCAGGGCCCAATCAGCCCCAGCATTTT. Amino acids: CASSAGPNQPQHF.

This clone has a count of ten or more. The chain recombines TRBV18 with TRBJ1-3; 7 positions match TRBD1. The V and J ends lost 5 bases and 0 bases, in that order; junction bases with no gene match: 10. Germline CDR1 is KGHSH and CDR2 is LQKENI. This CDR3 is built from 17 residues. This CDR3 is CASSRDSESPSGNTIYF. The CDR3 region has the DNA TGTGCCAGCTCAAGGGACAGCGAAAGCCCCTCTGGAAACACCATATATTTT.

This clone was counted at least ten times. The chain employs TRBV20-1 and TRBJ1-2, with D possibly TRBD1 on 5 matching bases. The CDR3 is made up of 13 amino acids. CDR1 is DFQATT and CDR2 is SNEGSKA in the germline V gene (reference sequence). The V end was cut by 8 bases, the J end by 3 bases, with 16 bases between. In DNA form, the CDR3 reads TGCAGTCTCAAGCGGGGGGGGTACTATGGCTACACCTTC. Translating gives CSLKRGGYYGYTF.

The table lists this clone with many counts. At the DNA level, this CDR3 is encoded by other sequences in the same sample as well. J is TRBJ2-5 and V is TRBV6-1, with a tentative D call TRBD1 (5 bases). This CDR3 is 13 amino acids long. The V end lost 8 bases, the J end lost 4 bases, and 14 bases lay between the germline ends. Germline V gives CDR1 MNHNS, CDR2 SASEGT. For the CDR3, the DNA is TGTGCCAGCCGGTTTACAGGTCCAGAGACCCAGTACTTC. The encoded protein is CASRFTGPETQYF.

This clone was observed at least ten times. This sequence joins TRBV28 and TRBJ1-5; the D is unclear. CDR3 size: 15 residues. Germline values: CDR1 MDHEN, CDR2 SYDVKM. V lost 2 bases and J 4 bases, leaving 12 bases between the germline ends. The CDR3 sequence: CASSLTHSINQPQHF. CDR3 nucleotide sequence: TGTGCCAGCAGTTTAACTCACAGTATTAATCAGCCCCAGCATTTT.

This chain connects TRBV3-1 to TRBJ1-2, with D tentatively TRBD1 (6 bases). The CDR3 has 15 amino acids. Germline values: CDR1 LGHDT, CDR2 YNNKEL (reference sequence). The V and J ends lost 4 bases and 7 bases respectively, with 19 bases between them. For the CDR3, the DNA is TGTGCCAGCAGCCGTTTACTACAGGGAGAAGGTGGCTACACCTTC. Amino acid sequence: CASSRLLQGEGGYTF. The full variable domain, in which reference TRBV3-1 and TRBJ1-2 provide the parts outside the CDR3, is DTAVSQTPKYLVTQMGNDKSIKCEQNLGHDTMYWYKQDSKKFLKIMFSYNNKELIINETVPNRFSPKSPDKAHLNLHINSLELGDSAVYFCASSRLLQGEGGYTFGSGTRLTVV.

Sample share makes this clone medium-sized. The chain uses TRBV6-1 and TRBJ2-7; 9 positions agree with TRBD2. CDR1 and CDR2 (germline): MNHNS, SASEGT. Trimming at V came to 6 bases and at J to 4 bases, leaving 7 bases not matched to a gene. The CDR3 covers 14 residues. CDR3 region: CASSVAGVTYEQYF. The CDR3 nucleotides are TGTGCCAGCAGCGTAGCGGGAGTTACGTACGAGCAGTACTTC.

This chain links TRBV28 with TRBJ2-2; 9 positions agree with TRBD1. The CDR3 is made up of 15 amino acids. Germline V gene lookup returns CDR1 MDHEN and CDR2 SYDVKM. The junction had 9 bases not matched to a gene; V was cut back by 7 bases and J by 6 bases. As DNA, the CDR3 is TGTGCCAGCACCAAAGACAGGGGGTGGTCCGGGGAGCTGTTTTTT. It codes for CASTKDRGWSGELFF.

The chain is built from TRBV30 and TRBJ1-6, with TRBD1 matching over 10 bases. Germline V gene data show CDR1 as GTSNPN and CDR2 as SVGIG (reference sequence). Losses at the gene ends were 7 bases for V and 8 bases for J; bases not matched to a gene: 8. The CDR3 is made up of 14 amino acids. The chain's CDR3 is CASHAGTGDSPLHF. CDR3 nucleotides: TGTGCCTCTCATGCCGGGACAGGGGATTCACCCCTCCACTTT. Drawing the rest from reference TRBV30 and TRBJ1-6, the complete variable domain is SQTIHQWPATLVQPVGSPLSLECTVEGTSNPNLYWYRQAAGRGLQLLFYSVGIGQISSEVPQNLSASRPQDRQFILSSKKLLLSDSGFYLCASHAGTGDSPLHFGNGTRLTVT.

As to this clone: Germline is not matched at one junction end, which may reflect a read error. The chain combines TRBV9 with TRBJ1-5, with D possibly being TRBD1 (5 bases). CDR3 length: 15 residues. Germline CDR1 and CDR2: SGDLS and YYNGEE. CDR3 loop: CASSVDGQGSQPRHF. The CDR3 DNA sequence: TGTGCCAGCAGCGTAGATGGTCAGGGTAGTCAGCCCCGGCATTTT. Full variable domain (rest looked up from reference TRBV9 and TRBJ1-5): DSGVTQTPKHLITATGQRVTLRCSPRSGDLSVYWYQQSLDQGLQFLIQYYNGEERAKGNILERFSAQQFPDLHSELNLSSLELGDSALYFCASSVDGQGSQPRHFGDGTRLSIL.

The CDR3 sequence: CASSYSTGTGGEKLFF. For the CDR3, the DNA is TGTGCCAGCAGTTACTCGACTGGTACAGGAGGTGAAAAACTGTTTTTT. The rearrangement links TRBV6-5 to TRBJ1-4; weak D call: TRBD1 (5 bases). V lost 0 bases and J lost 7, with 15 bases in between. CDR3 size: 16 residues. The germline V gene has CDR1 MNHEY and CDR2 SVGAGI.

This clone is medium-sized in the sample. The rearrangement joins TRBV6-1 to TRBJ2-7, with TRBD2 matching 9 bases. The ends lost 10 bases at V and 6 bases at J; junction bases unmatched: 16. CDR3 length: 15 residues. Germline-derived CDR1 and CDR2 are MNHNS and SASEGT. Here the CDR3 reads CATLWESREGREQYF. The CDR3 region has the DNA TGTGCCACCCTTTGGGAGTCGCGGGAGGGCCGCGAGCAGTACTTC.

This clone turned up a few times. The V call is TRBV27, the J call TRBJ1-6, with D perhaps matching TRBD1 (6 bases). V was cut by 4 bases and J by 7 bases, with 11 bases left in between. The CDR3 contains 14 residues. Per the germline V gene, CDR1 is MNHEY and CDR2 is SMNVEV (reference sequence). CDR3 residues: CASSWQGLNSPLHF. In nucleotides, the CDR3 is TGTGCCAGCAGTTGGCAGGGGTTGAATTCACCCCTCCACTTT.

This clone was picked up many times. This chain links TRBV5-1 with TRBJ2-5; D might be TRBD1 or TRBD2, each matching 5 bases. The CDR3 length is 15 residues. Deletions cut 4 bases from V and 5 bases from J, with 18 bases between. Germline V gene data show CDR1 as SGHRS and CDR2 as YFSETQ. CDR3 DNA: TGCGCCAGCAGCCCCCGGGACCATCGACGGGAGACCCAGTACTTC. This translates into CASSPRDHRRETQYF.

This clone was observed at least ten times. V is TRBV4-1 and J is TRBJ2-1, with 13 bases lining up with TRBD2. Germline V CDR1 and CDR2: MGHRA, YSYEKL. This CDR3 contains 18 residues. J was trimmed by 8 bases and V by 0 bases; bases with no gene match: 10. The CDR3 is CASSQDGTSGTPLDEQFF. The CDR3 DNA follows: TGCGCCAGCAGCCAAGATGGGACTAGCGGGACCCCGCTGGATGAGCAGTTCTTC.

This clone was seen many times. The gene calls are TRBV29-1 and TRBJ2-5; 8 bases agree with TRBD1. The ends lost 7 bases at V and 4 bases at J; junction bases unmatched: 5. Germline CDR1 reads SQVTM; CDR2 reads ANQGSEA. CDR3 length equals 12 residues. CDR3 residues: CSGTGMGETQYF. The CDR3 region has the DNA TGCAGCGGGACAGGGATGGGAGAGACCCAGTACTTC.